These T cell receptor beta chains were read from a single sample in a study of cytomegalovirus exposure and HLA in healthy donors. TCRdb keeps only in-frame clones here, not all; method: immunoSEQ multiplex PCR. Found here are about 57,000 clones, roughly 84% of them singletons; the top ten hold approximately 4.3%. Source material: PBMCs. The receptors were sampled from a man aged 30-40 years in good health and CMV-seronegative. CDR3s leave out the opening cysteine and the closing phenylalanine or tryptophan.

>12|TRBV27
ASSLQDSNNEQF
>14|TRBV6-1
ASSEQTGKEHEKLF
>14|TRBV7-6
ASSLASGSGANVLT
>13|TRBV5-1
ASSLAPGVIETQY
>13|TRBV21-1
ASSISGGHQETQY
>13|TRBV2
ASSPPTGENQPQH
>13|TRBV4-3
ASSPEGATNEKLF
>13|TRBV7-2
ASSARLAGVSEQY
>13|TRBV7-2
ASSLAGGKSDTQY
>10|TRBV29-1
SVGRDSYEQY
>12|TRBV18
ASSPDRGVSGQY
>13|TRBV6-5
ASSPGTSGFNEQF
>11|TRBV5-1
ASSLPGQDGYT
>11|TRBV9
ASSPNSGYGYT
>13|TRBV5-4
ASSLAEVSYNEQF
>12|TRBV6-5
ASSWTEINTEAF
>14|TRBV18
ASSAGMAGEGSPLH
>13|TRBV5-4
ASSLTGGRQETQY
>13|TRBV6-6
ASTPGQGGLYEQY
>8|TRBV29-1
SVAWESQY
>13|TRBV4-2
ASSQERQFNEKLV
>14|TRBV19
ASSIVPSGVYNEQF
>9|TRBV29-1
SGTSPDTQY
>14|TRBV6-6
ASSYFSGGFTDTQY